This TCR beta chain is from a study of blood T cell repertoires in COVID-19. In the study overall: The samples span acute and convalescent COVID-19 from the United States, Italy and Spain.

The CDR3 sequence is 15 residues long. The germline gives CDR1 ENHRY, CDR2 SYGVKD. V shed 3 bases and J shed 2 bases, with 13 bases lying between them. Assay: immunoSEQ multiplex PCR; the TCRdb copy retains only in-frame clones and omits some. The data contain around 310,000 clones, about 90% of them singletons. In assigning cohorts, the study relied on participant-reported clinical history. Sequencing was carried out using PBMCs or T cells enriched from blood (not recorded which). The receptor was derived from a woman in her twenties or thirties who had recovered from COVID-19. This chain connects TRBV10-3 to TRBJ1-2; D remains ambiguous. As DNA, the CDR3 is TGTGCCATCAGTGACAGACCGACATCCAACTATGGCTACACCTTC. It is translated as CAISDRPTSNYGYTF.